This record covers a single T cell receptor beta chain. Its antigen is still unknown. This entry comes from a study of T cell responses to AZD1222 COVID-19 vaccine. Study in general: Second doses were pooled across both intervals (about 4 or about 12 weeks). Findings and limits, study-wide: Donors in the cohort were predominantly white British and more often female, and clonal diversity was possibly underestimated. Of the AZD1222 recipients, only five to seven were seropositive at baseline.

Method: immunoSEQ multiplex PCR; TCRdb's copy keeps in-frame clones and lacks some. The sample lists some 120,000 clones, roughly 85% occurring once. Germline CDR1 and CDR2: SGHVS and FNYEAQ. V lost 1 base to trimming and J lost 5 bases, with 17 bases between them. This CDR3 region has 16 residues. The clonotype comes from an adult in good health. The sample was peripheral blood, taken on day 0 of AZD1222 vaccination. The chain links TRBV7-6 to TRBJ1-1; D unresolved. CDR3 amino acids: CASSLGRAPTKTEAFF. The CDR3 nucleotides read TGTGCCAGCAGCTTAGGTCGGGCGCCCACGAAGACTGAAGCTTTCTTT.